The subject of this entry is one T cell receptor (beta chain). Its antigen remains unidentified. Time point described: new active TB diagnosis, blood taken before or within 7 days of starting treatment. Each clinical donor contributed on average approximately 100,000 T cells from unsorted cryopreserved PBMC. This specimen comes from a study of T cells in tuberculosis. Whole-study context: A South African cohort included IGRA-negative adolescents, latently infected IGRA-positive adolescents and adults with active tuberculosis.

Notes on the study in general: GMM-specific TCRs were nearer to active tuberculosis alpha repertoires, suggesting expansion. Classification accuracy was approximately 85% (AUROC approximately 0.9) with the GMM-specific repertoire.

Trimming took 10 bases from V and 6 from J; bases not matched to a gene: 13. The CDR3 extends over 14 amino acids. The germline V gene encodes CDR1 SGHVS and CDR2 FQNEAQ. Here immunoSEQ multiplex PCR was the method, and the copy in TCRdb shows in-frame clones only, minus some. The repertoire holds about 5,500 clones, 95% to 98% seen once, with 11% in the top ten. The material sequenced was PBMCs, taken at tuberculosis diagnosis. This clonotype originated in an adult with tuberculosis. V and J are TRBV7-8 and TRBJ2-7; 9 bases fit TRBD1. CDR3 sequence (DNA): TGTGCCACCACGGGACAGGGAGGTTCTAGCGAGCAGTACTTC. This gives the protein CATTGQGGSSEQYF.